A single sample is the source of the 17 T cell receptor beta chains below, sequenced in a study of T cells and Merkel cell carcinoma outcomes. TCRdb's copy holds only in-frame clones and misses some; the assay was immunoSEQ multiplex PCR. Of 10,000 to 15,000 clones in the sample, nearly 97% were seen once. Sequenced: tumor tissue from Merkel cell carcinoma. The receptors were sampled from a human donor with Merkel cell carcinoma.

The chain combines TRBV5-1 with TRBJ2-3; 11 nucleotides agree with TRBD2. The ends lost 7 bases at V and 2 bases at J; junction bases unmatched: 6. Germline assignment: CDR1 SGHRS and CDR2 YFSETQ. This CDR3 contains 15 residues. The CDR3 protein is CASRMGLADTDTQYF. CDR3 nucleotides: TGCGCCAGCCGGATGGGACTAGCGGACACAGATACGCAGTATTTT.

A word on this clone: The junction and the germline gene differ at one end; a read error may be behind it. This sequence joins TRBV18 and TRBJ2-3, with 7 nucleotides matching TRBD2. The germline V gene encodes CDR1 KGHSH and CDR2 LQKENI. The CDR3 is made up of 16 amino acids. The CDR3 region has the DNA TGTGCCAGCTCACTGCTAGCGGAGGGGAACACAGATACGCAATATTTT. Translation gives CASSLLAEGNTDTQYF.

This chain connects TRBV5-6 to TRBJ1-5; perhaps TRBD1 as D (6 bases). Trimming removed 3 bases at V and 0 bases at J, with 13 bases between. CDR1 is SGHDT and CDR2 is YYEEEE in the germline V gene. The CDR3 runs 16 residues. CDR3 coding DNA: TGTGCCAGCAGCTCTACCGGGGACAATAGCAATCAGCCCCAGCATTTT. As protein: CASSSTGDNSNQPQHF.

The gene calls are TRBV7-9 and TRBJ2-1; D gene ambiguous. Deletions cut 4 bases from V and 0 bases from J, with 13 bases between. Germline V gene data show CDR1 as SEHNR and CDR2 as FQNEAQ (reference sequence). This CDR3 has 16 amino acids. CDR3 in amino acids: CASSWSAYRSYNEQFF. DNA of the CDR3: TGTGCCAGCAGCTGGTCCGCTTATCGCTCCTACAATGAGCAGTTCTTC.

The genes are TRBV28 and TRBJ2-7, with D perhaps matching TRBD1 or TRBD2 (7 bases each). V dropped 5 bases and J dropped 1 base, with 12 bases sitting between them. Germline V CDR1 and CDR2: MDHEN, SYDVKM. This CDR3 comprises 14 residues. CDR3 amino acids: CASSPGGQSYEQYF. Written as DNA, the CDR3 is TGTGCCAGCAGTCCGGGGGGACAGTCCTACGAGCAGTACTTC.

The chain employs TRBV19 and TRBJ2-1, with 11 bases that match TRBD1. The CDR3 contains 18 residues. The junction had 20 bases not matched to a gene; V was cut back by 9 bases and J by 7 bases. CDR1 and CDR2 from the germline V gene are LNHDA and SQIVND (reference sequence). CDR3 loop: CASGDRGEGGRARNEQFF. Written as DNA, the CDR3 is TGTGCCAGCGGGGACAGGGGGGAGGGCGGGAGGGCGAGGAATGAGCAGTTCTTC.

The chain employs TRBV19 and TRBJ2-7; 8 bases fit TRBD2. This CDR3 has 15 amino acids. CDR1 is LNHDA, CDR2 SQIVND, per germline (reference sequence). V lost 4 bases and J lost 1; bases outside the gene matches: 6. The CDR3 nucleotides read TGTGCCAGTAGTAGACTAGCGAGGGATTCCTACGAGCAGTACTTC. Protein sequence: CASSRLARDSYEQYF.

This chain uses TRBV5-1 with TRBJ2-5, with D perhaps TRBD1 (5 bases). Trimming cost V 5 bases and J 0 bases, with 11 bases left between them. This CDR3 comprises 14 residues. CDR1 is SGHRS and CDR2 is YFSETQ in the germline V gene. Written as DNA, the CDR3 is TGCGCCAGCAGGGGCAGGGCCTACCAAGAGACCCAGTACTTC. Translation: CASRGRAYQETQYF.

Here the CDR3 reads CASNFNDRVTEAFF. DNA for the CDR3: TGTGCCAGCAATTTTAATGACAGGGTGACTGAAGCTTTCTTT. The chain is built from TRBV27 and TRBJ1-1; TRBD1 matches 7 bases. The germline V gene encodes CDR1 MNHEY and CDR2 SMNVEV (reference sequence). V was pared by 7 bases and J by 5 bases, with 10 bases of the junction left unmatched. This CDR3 has 14 amino acids.

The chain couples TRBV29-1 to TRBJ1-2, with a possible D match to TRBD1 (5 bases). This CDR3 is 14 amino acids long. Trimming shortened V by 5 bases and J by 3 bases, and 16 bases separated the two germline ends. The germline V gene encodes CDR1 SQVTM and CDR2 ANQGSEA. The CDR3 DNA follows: TGCAGCGTTCGGGGGGGGGTCAGCGACTATGGCTACACCTTC. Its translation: CSVRGGVSDYGYTF.

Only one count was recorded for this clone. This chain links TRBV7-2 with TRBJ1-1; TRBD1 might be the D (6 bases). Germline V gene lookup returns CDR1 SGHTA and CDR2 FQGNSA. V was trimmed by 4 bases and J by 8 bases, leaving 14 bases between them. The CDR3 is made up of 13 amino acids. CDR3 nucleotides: TGTGCCAGCAGCTCAGGGGCGGGACAAGAAGCTTTCTTT. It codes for CASSSGAGQEAFF.

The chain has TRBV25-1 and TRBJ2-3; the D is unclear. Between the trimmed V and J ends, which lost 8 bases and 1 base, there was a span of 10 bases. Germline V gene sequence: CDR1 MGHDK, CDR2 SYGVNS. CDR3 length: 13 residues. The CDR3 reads CASRPGGTDTQYF. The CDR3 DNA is TGTGCCAGCCGACCGGGCGGCACAGATACGCAGTATTTT.

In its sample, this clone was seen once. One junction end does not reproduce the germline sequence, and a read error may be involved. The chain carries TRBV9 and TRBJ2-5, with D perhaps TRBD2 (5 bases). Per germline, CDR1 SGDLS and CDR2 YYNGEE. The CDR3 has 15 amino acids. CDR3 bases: TGTGCCAGTAGCGTAGGTCCGGGGAGCGGTGAGACCCAGTACTTC. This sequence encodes CASSVGPGSGETQYF. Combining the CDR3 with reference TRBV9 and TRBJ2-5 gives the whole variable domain DSGVTQTPKHLITATGQRVTLRCSPRSGDLSVYWYQQSLDQGLQFLIQYYNGEERAKGNILERFSAQQFPDLHSELNLSSLELGDSALYFCASSVGPGSGETQYFGPGTRLLVL.

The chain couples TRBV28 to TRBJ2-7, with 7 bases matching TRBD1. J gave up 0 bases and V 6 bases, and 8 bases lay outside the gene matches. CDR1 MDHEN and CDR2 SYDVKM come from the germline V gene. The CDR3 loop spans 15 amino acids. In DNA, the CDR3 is TGTGCCAGCAGGGAAGAGACAGGGAGCTCCTACGAGCAGTACTTC. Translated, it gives CASREETGSSYEQYF.

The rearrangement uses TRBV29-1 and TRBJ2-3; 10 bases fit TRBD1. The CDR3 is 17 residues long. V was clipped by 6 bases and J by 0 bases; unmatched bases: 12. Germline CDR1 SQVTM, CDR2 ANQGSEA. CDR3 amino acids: CSVDSPGTGVSTDTQYF. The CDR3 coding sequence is TGCAGCGTAGACAGTCCCGGGACAGGGGTTAGCACAGATACGCAGTATTTT.

The DNA of the CDR3 is TGCGCCAGCAGCTCGCCGGGACAGGGGTCAAACACTGAAGCTTTCTTT. This codes for CASSSPGQGSNTEAFF. The chain combines TRBV5-1 with TRBJ1-1; TRBD1 matches at 10 bases. J lost 2 bases, V lost 3 bases, and 7 bases had no gene match. CDR1 and CDR2 from the germline V gene are SGHRS and YFSETQ. CDR3 size: 16 residues.

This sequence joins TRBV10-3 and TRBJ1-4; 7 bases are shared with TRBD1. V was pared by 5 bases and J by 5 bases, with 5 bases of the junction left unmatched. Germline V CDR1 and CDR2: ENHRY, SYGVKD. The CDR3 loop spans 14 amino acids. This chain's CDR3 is CAISNGTENEKLFF. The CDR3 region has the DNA TGTGCCATCAGTAATGGGACAGAGAATGAAAAACTGTTTTTT.